The entry below describes one T cell receptor beta chain. Source study methods: Using reference gene primer amplification, nucleated cell counts were estimated. Assay used: immunoSEQ multiplex PCR; TCRdb lists only in-frame clones, some missing. The DNA gave D and trimming, while V, J and clone size come from that table. Seen here are around 250,000 clones, around 89% observed once, and the top ten hold approximately 4.1%. Assignments of participants to cohorts depended upon their own reported clinical history. Recovered Cohort 3 donors showed two negative PCRs, clearance, or symptom resolution. Trimming took off 10 bases at V and 5 bases at J, with 12 bases between the two ends. Germline lookup yields CDR1 MNHEY and CDR2 SMNVEV (reference sequence). The CDR3 is 12 residues long. This sample was included in a study of blood T cell repertoires in COVID-19. The overall study: PBMCs, B-cell-depleted T cells, or T cells were the source of the cDNA or gDNA that made up the material.

The J gene is TRBJ2-1, the V gene TRBV27; the D gene is possibly TRBD2 (6 bases). Sequencing was done on a sample of PBMCs or T cells enriched from blood (not recorded which). The clonotype comes from a woman aged 25-40 years who had recovered from COVID-19. The CDR3 DNA follows: TGTGCCACCCGGGACTTAGACAATGAGCAGTTCTTC. This codes for CATRDLDNEQFF.